What follows describes a single T cell receptor beta chain. Its matching antigen is unknown. This CDR3 is 16 amino acids long. The V end was cut by 1 base, the J end by 0 bases, with 9 bases between. From germline, CDR1 is SGHDN and CDR2 FVKESK. All of the isolated RNA was reverse transcribed, so expressed TCRB transcripts were sequenced. Produced via immunoSEQ multiplex PCR; TCRdb's table is partial and in-frame only. The sample records about 320,000 clones, around 15% being singletons. Purities over 95% were achieved in all sorted populations. The data stem from a study of beta chain features in type 1 diabetes. Study-wide results and limits: Shorter templates may be favored by PCR, equally so in patients and controls. Whether HLA type affects TCRB rearrangement stayed undetermined in the present work. Diminished insertions and augmented deletions at VDJ junctions characterized type 1 diabetes patients.

The chain links TRBV14 to TRBJ1-4, with unresolved D. The sample was central memory CD4+ T cells from blood. The clonotype was recovered from a man aged 25-40 years in good health. The CDR3: CASSQGLLATNEKLFF. The CDR3 DNA follows: TGTGCCAGCAGCCAAGGACTTCTTGCAACTAATGAAAAACTGTTTTTT.